The 2 T cell receptor beta chains presented below share a single source sample, sequenced in a study of cytomegalovirus exposure and HLA in healthy donors. Primers for the PCR totalled 60 Vbeta and 13 Jbeta. Profiling relied on immunoSEQ multiplex PCR, and the TCRdb table lists in-frame clones only, not all of them. Of 200,000 to 250,000 clones in the sample, 70% to 85% were seen once. Input material: PBMCs. The receptors stem from a woman aged 60-75 years in good health and CMV-seropositive.

This clone was observed a handful of times. This sample includes further DNA sequences coding for the same CDR3. The CDR3 coding sequence is TGTGCCTGGAACAGCAACTATGGCTACACCTTC. Its translation: CAWNSNYGYTF. V usage is TRBV30 and J usage is TRBJ1-2; D is uncertain. CDR1 and CDR2 (germline): GTSNPN, SVGIG (reference sequence). Trimming took 4 bases from V and 2 from J, leaving 5 bases between them. The CDR3 contains 11 residues.

This clone turned up a few times. The gene calls are TRBV21-1 and TRBJ1-5; TRBD1 reflects the table's D call only, with no check against the DNA. TRBV21-1 is labeled a pseudogene. The CDR3 contains 15 residues. The CDR3 DNA reads as TGTGCCAGCAGCAAAGAGGTGGCAGGGAATCAGCCCCAGCATTTT. Translation gives CASSKEVAGNQPQHF.